Only one count was recorded for the clone carrying this T cell receptor (beta chain). The CDR3 sequence is 15 residues long. The V gene end was trimmed by 3 bases and the J gene end by 6 bases; junction bases not matched to a gene: 6. Per germline, CDR1 MGHDK and CDR2 SYGVNS. TCRdb's table, derived via immunoSEQ multiplex PCR, lists solely in-frame clones and lacks some. The sample records 85,000 to 120,000 clones, more than 90% being singletons. The data derive from a study of blood T cell repertoires in COVID-19. In the study overall: Nucleic acid was either cDNA or gDNA, and it came from T cells, B-cell-depleted T cells, or PBMCs.

Sample: peripheral blood. This chain connects TRBV25-1 to TRBJ2-1; 9 bases are a match to TRBD1. The receptor's source is a man between 18 and 35 years old with acute or convalescent COVID-19. The CDR3 spells CASSDTGGWGNEQFF. In DNA, the CDR3 is TGTGCCAGCAGTGACACAGGGGGCTGGGGCAATGAGCAGTTCTTC.